These T cell receptor beta chains were read from a single sample in a study of Tregs in tolerant kidney transplant recipients. The assay was immunoSEQ multiplex PCR, and TCRdb's table has in-frame clones only and misses some. The top ten clones hold 0.55% to 0.75% of a sample with tens of thousands of clones, under 95% of them seen once. The specimen was Tregs from blood. The receptors were sampled from a human donor in good health. CDR3s include the opening cysteine and the closing phenylalanine or tryptophan. The D gene is left open where the match is weak. The size field is filled for only some rows; it gives once, few, many or a size class.

clone_size,d_call,v_call,j_call,cdr3_aa,cdr3_nt
-,-,TRBV10-3,TRBJ2-7,CAISQLTGQIRHEQYF,TGTGCCATCAGTCAACTCACAGGTCAGATCCGCCACGAGCAGTACTTC
-,TRBD1,TRBV7-3,TRBJ2-1,CASSSGQGAKQFF,TGTGCCAGCAGCTCAGGACAGGGCGCCAAGCAGTTCTTC
-,TRBD1,TRBV19,TRBJ1-2,CASSVAGQGPYGYTF,TGTGCCAGTAGTGTAGCGGGACAGGGACCCTATGGCTACACCTTC
-,TRBD2,TRBV19,TRBJ2-1,CASRRGLAGRGNEQFF,TGTGCCAGTAGAAGGGGACTAGCGGGACGAGGGAATGAGCAGTTCTTC
-,-,TRBV7-9,TRBJ2-5,CASSLAQLRQETQYF,TGTGCCAGCAGCTTAGCCCAGTTACGCCAAGAGACCCAGTACTTC
few,TRBD1,TRBV19,TRBJ2-6,CASSIGQGRAGANVLTF,TGTGCCAGTAGTATCGGACAGGGAAGAGCCGGGGCCAACGTCCTGACTTTC
-,TRBD1,TRBV6-6,TRBJ1-1,CASSKGQGVLNTEAFF,TGTGCCAGCAGTAAGGGACAGGGGGTGTTAAACACTGAAGCTTTCTTT
-,TRBD1,TRBV5-1,TRBJ1-6,CASSPQGVNSPLHF,TGCGCCAGCAGCCCCCAGGGGGTCAATTCACCCCTCCACTTT
-,TRBD1,TRBV5-4,TRBJ1-2,CASSFQGGHGYAF,TGTGCCAGCAGCTTCCAGGGGGGACATGGCTACGCCTTC
once,TRBD2,TRBV4-1,TRBJ2-1,CASSQPDGGISDEQFF,TGCGCCAGCAGCCAACCAGACGGGGGGATTAGTGATGAGCAGTTCTTC
-,-,TRBV15,TRBJ1-4,CATSRDAYATNEKLFF,TGTGCCACCAGCAGAGACGCCTACGCAACTAATGAAAAACTGTTTTTT
-,-,TRBV19,TRBJ1-1,CASSIDRVLTEAFF,TGTGCCAGTAGTATAGACAGGGTACTCACTGAAGCTTTCTTT
-,-,TRBV15,TRBJ1-2,CATSRDPGRVSYGYTF,TGTGCCACCAGCAGAGATCCGGGTCGGGTATCCTATGGCTACACCTTC
-,-,TRBV30,TRBJ1-2,CAWGRGTVNGYTF,TGTGCCTGGGGAAGGGGCACCGTAAATGGCTACACCTTC
-,-,TRBV15,TRBJ2-5,CATSRDIGPQETQYF,TGTGCCACCAGCAGAGATATCGGGCCACAAGAGACCCAGTACTTC
-,-,TRBV2,TRBJ2-7,CASSLGNLYEQYF,TGTGCCAGCAGTCTCGGGAACCTCTACGAGCAGTACTTC
-,TRBD1,TRBV5-8,TRBJ2-3,CARPRDRGSPDTQYF,TGTGCCAGACCTCGGGACAGGGGGAGCCCAGATACGCAGTATTTT
-,TRBD2,TRBV10-3,TRBJ2-2,CAIRARGDLTGELFF,TGTGCCATCAGGGCCCGGGGGGACTTAACCGGGGAGCTGTTTTTT
-,-,TRBV5-6,TRBJ2-5,CASSLAGLTQETQYF,TGTGCCAGCAGCTTGGCCGGGCTGACCCAAGAGACCCAGTACTTC
-,-,TRBV6-5,TRBJ2-3,CASRSSGTDTQYF,TGTGCCAGCAGGTCCTCAGGCACAGATACGCAGTATTTT
-,TRBD1,TRBV29-1,TRBJ2-1,CSVGRDRVYNEQFF,TGCAGCGTTGGTAGGGACAGGGTATACAATGAGCAGTTCTTC
-,-,TRBV27,TRBJ1-1,CASSFIGWGQPIQNTEAFF,TGTGCCAGCAGTTTTATCGGATGGGGGCAGCCAATACAGAACACTGAAGCTTTCTTT
-,TRBD2,TRBV11-2,TRBJ2-1,CASSFSRSGRGESDEQFF,TGTGCCAGCAGCTTTTCCCGTAGCGGGAGAGGGGAATCGGATGAGCAGTTCTTC
-,-,TRBV6-1,TRBJ2-7,CASSEADGSSYEQYF,TGTGCCAGCAGTGAAGCAGATGGCTCCTCCTACGAGCAGTACTTC
-,-,TRBV7-9,TRBJ2-7,CASSLLWGRSYEQYF,TGTGCCAGCAGCTTACTCTGGGGGAGGTCCTACGAGCAGTACTTC
-,TRBD1,TRBV19,TRBJ2-6,CASSWDRGAGANVLTF,TGTGCCAGTAGTTGGGACAGGGGAGCTGGGGCCAACGTCCTGACTTTC
few,TRBD1,TRBV18,TRBJ1-2,CASSPGQGINYGYTF,TGTGCCAGCTCACCGGGACAGGGTATTAACTATGGCTACACCTTC
-,-,TRBV5-3,TRBJ1-2,CARKDYGYTF,TGTGCCAGAAAAGACTATGGCTACACCTTC
-,TRBD2,TRBV11-2,TRBJ2-7,CASSWIAGGLDEQYF,TGTGCCAGCAGCTGGATAGCGGGGGGCCTCGACGAGCAGTACTTC
-,TRBD2,TRBV6-5,TRBJ2-3,CATKKAGGRDTQYF,TGTGCCACAAAAAAGGCGGGAGGAAGGGATACGCAGTATTTT
-,-,TRBV5-6,TRBJ2-7,CASSLEWGALQYF,TGTGCCAGCAGCTTGGAATGGGGGGCACTACAGTACTTC
-,-,TRBV9,TRBJ1-6,CASSFFDNPNSPLHF,TGTGCCAGCAGCTTTTTCGACAATCCGAATTCACCCCTCCACTTT
-,-,TRBV25-1,TRBJ2-3,CASSELADTQYF,TGTGCCAGCAGTGAACTGGCAGATACGCAGTATTTT
-,TRBD1,TRBV5-6,TRBJ1-4,CASSRGQGRGFFSEKLFF,TGTGCCAGCAGCCGCGGACAGGGGAGGGGGTTTTTTAGTGAAAAACTGTTTTTT
-,-,TRBV6-6,TRBJ2-7,CASRYEYEQYF,TGTGCCAGCAGGTACGAATACGAGCAGTACTTC
once,TRBD2,TRBV2,TRBJ2-1,CASSETLAGVFNEQFF,TGTGCCAGCAGTGAAACCCTAGCGGGGGTCTTCAATGAGCAGTTCTTC
once,-,TRBV18,TRBJ1-1,CASSRGGGGGTEAFF,TGTGCCAGCTCACGGGGTGGGGGCGGCGGCACTGAAGCTTTCTTT
-,-,TRBV5-1,TRBJ2-5,CASSSRGSLQGETQYF,TGCGCCAGCAGCTCTCGGGGGAGCCTCCAGGGGGAGACCCAGTACTTC
-,-,TRBV20-1,TRBJ2-5,CSAPKETQYF,TGCAGTGCACCCAAAGAGACCCAGTACTTC
once,TRBD2,TRBV6-6,TRBJ2-7,CASSRIAGAYYEQYF,TGTGCCAGCAGTAGGATAGCGGGAGCGTATTACGAGCAGTACTTC
-,-,TRBV5-1,TRBJ1-5,CASSLAGDQPQHF,TGCGCCAGCAGCTTGGCAGGCGATCAGCCCCAGCATTTT
-,-,TRBV15,TRBJ1-1,CATSLLGRGRNLNTEAFF,TGTGCCACCAGCCTATTGGGCAGGGGCCGAAATTTGAACACTGAAGCTTTCTTT
-,-,TRBV5-1,TRBJ2-5,CASSRMGMGTQYF,TGCGCCAGCAGCCGAATGGGGATGGGGACCCAGTACTTC
-,-,TRBV18,TRBJ1-2,CASSPGGNYGYTF,TGTGCCAGCTCACCGGGAGGGAACTATGGCTACACCTTC
-,-,TRBV19,TRBJ1-2,CASSNRYYYGYTF,TGTGCCAGTAGTAACCGCTACTACTATGGCTACACCTTC
-,TRBD2,TRBV7-9,TRBJ2-7,CASSRFGTSGSYEQYF,TGTGCCAGCAGTAGATTCGGGACTAGCGGCTCCTACGAGCAGTACTTC
-,-,TRBV7-9,TRBJ1-3,CASTPRDTIYF,TGTGCCAGCACCCCTCGGGACACCATATATTTT
-,-,TRBV21-1,TRBJ2-7,CASSIGQGSYEQYF,TGTGCCAGCAGCATTGGACAGGGCTCCTACGAGCAGTACTTC
-,-,TRBV30,TRBJ1-6,CAWSAPHRGWNSPLHF,TGTGCCTGGAGTGCTCCCCACCGGGGATGGAACTCACCCCTCCACTTT
once,-,TRBV11-2,TRBJ1-1,CASSPRGTEAFF,TGTGCCAGCAGCCCGAGAGGCACTGAAGCTTTCTTT
few,TRBD2,TRBV19,TRBJ2-3,CASSRPSGRAADTQYF,TGTGCCAGTAGTAGGCCTAGCGGGAGGGCCGCAGATACGCAGTATTTT
-,-,TRBV5-1,TRBJ1-6,CASSSDTSYNSPLHF,TGCGCCAGCAGCTCGGACACGTCCTATAATTCACCCCTCCACTTT
-,-,TRBV6-5,TRBJ1-5,CASKGLNSNQPQHF,TGTGCCAGTAAGGGACTTAATAGCAATCAGCCCCAGCATTTT
-,TRBD2,TRBV5-1,TRBJ2-1,CASSRSGVENEQFF,TGCGCCAGCAGCAGAAGCGGGGTCGAGAATGAGCAGTTCTTC